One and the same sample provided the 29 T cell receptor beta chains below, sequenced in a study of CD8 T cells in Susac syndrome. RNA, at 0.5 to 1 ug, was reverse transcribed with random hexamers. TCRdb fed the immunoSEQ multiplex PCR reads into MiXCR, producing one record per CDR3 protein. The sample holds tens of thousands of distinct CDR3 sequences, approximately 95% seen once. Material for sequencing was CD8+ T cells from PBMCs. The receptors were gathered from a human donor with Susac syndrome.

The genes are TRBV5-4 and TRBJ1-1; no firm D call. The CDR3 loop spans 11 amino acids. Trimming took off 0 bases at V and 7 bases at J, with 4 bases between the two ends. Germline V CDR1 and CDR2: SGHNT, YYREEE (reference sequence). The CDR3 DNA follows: TGTGCCAGCAGCTTGGGACTTGAAGCTTTCTTT. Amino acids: CASSLGLEAFF.

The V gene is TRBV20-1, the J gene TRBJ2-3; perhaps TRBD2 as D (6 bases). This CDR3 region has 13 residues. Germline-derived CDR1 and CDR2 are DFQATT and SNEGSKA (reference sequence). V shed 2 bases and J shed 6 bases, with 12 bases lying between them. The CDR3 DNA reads TGCAGTGCTAGACCGCGGGACTTCGATACGCAGTATTTT. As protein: CSARPRDFDTQYF.

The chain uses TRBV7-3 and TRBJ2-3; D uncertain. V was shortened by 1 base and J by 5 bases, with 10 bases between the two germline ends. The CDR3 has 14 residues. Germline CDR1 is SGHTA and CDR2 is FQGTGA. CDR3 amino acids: CASSLMGSGDTQYF. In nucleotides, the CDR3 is TGTGCCAGCAGCTTAATGGGCTCTGGAGATACGCAGTATTTT.

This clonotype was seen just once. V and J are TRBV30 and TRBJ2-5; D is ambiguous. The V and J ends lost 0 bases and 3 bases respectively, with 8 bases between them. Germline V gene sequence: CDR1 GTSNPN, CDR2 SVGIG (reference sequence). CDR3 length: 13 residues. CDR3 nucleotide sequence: TGTGCCTGGAGTGTCATCATGGAAGAGACCCAGTACTTC. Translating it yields CAWSVIMEETQYF.

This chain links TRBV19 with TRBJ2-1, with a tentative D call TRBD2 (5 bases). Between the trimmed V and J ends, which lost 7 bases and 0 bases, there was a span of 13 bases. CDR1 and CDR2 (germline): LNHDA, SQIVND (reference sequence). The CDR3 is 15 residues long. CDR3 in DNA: TGTGCCAGTACCGACTATCTCAGCTCCTACAATGAGCAGTTCTTC. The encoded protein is CASTDYLSSYNEQFF.

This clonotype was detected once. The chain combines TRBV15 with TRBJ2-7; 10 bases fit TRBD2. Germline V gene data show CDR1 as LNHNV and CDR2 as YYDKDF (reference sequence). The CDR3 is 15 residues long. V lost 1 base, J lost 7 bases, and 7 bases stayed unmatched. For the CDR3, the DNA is TGTGCCACCAGCAGAGGAGGGACTAGCGTTAGTGAGCAGTACTTC. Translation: CATSRGGTSVSEQYF.

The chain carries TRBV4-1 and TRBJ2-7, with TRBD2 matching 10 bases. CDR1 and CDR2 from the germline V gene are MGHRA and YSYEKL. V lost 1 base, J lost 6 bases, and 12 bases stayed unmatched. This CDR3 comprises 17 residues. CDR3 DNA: TGCGCCAGCAGCCAAGTAGGGCTCCTAGCGGGAGATTCCGAGCAGTACTTC. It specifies CASSQVGLLAGDSEQYF.

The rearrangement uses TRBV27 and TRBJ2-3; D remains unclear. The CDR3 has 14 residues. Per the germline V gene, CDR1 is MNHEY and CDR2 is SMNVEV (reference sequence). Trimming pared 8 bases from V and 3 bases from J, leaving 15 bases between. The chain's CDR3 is CASVISFGTDTQYF. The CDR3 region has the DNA TGTGCCAGCGTAATTAGTTTTGGGACAGATACGCAGTATTTT.

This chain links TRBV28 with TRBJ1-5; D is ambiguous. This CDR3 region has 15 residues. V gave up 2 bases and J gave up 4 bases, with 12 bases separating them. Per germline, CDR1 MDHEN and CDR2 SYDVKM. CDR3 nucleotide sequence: TGTGCCAGCAGTTTAGAAAACACAGCGAATCAGCCCCAGCATTTT. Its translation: CASSLENTANQPQHF.

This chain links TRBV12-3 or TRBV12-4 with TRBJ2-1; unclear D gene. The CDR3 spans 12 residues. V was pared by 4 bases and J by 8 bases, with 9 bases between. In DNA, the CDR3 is TGTGCCAGCAGTTATCTGTTGGATGAGCAGTTCTTC. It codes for CASSYLLDEQFF.

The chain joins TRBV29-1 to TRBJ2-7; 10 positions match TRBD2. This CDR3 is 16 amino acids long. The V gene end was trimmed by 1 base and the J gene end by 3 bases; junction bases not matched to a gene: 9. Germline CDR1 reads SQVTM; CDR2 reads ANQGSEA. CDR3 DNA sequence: TGCAGCGTTGAAGCCTCTAGCGGGAGCCCATTCTACGAGCAGTACTTC. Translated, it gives CSVEASSGSPFYEQYF.

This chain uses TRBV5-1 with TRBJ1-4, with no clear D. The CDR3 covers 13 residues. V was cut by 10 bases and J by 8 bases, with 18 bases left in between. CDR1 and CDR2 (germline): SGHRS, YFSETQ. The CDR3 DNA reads TGCGCCTCACGGCGGAGGGTTGGGGAAAAACTGTTTTTT. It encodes CASRRRVGEKLFF.

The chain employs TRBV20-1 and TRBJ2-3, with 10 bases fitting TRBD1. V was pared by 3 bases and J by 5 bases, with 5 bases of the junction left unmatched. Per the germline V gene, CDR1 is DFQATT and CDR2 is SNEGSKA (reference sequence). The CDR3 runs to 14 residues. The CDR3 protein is CSARDRGLRDTQYF. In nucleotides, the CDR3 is TGCAGTGCTAGGGACAGGGGGTTGAGAGATACGCAGTATTTT.

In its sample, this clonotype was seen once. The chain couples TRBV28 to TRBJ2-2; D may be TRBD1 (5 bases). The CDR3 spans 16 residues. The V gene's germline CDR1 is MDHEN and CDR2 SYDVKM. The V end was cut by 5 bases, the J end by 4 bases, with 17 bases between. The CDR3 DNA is TGTGCCAGCAGTCCGATAGGGGCCGACCTCACCGGGGAGCTGTTTTTT. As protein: CASSPIGADLTGELFF.

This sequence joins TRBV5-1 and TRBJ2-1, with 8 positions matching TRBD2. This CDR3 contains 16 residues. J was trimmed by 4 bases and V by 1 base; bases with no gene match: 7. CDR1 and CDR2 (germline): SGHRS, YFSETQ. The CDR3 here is CASSLSSLAGYNEQFF. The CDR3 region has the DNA TGCGCCAGCAGCTTGAGTAGTCTAGCGGGTTACAATGAGCAGTTCTTC.

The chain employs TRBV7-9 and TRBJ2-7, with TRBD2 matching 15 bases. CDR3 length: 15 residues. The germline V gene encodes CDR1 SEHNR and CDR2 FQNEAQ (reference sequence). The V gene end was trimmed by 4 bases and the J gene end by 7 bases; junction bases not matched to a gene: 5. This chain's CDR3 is CASSSGLAGGNEQYF. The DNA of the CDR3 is TGTGCCAGCAGCTCCGGACTAGCGGGAGGGAATGAGCAGTACTTC. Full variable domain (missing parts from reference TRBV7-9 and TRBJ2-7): DTGVSQNPRHKITKRGQNVTFRCDPISEHNRLYWYRQTLGQGPEFLTYFQNEAQLEKSRLLSDRFSAERPKGSFSTLEIQRTEQGDSAMYLCASSSGLAGGNEQYFGPGTRLTVT.

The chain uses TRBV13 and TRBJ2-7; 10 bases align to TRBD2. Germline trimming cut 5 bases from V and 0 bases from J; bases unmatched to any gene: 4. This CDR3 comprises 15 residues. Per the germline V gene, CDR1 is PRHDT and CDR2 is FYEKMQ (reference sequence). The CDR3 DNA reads TGTGCCAGCAGCCCGCGACTAGCGGGCTCCTACGAGCAGTACTTC. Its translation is CASSPRLAGSYEQYF.

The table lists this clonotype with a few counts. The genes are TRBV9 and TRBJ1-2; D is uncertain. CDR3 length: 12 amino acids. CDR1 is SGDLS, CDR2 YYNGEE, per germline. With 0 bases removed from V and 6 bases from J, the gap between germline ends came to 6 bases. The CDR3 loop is CASSVVGNGYTF. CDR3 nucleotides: TGTGCCAGCAGCGTAGTAGGGAATGGCTACACCTTC.

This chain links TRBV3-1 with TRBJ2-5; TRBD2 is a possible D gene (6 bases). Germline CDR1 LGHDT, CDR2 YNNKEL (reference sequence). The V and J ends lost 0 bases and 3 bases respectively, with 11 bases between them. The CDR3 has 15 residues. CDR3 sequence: CASSQELTGEETQYF. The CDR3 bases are TGTGCCAGCAGCCAAGAGTTGACGGGAGAAGAGACCCAGTACTTC.

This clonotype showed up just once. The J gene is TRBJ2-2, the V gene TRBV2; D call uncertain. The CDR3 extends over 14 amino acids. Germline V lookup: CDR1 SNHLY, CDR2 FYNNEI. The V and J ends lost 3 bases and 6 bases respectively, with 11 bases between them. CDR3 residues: CASSDFVDPGELFF. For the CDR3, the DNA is TGTGCCAGCAGTGACTTTGTGGATCCCGGGGAGCTGTTTTTT. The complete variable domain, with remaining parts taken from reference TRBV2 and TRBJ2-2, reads EPEVTQTPSHQVTQMGQEVILRCVPISNHLYFYWYRQILGQKVEFLVSFYNNEISEKSEIFDDQFSVERPDGSNFTLKIRSTKLEDSAMYFCASSDFVDPGELFFGEGSRLTVL.

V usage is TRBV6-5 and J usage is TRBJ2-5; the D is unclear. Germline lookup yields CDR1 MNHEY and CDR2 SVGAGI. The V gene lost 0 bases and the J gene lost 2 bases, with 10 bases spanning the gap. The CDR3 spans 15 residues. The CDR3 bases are TGTGCCAGCAGTTACTCCCCCGAAGGGCAAGAGACCCAGTACTTC. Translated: CASSYSPEGQETQYF.

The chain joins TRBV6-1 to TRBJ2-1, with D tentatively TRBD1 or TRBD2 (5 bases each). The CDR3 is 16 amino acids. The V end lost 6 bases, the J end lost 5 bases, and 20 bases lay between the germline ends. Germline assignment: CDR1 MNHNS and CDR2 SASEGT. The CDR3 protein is CASRDTPGRSHNEQFF. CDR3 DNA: TGTGCCAGCAGAGACACGCCGGGACGTTCGCACAATGAGCAGTTCTTC.

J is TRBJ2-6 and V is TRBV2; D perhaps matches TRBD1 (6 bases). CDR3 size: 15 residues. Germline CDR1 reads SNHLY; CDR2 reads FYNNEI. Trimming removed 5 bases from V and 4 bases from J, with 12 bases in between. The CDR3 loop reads CASSNTGKGANVLTF. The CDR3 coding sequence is TGTGCCAGCAGTAATACAGGGAAAGGGGCCAACGTCCTGACTTTC.

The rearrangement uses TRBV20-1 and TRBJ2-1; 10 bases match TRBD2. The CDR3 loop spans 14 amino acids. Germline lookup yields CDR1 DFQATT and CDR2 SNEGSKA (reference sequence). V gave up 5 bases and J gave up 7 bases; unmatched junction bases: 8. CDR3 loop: CSAPSSGSWNEQFF. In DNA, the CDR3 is TGCAGTGCTCCCTCTAGCGGGAGTTGGAATGAGCAGTTCTTC.

CDR3 in amino acids: CASSGTGEGETQYF. For the CDR3, the DNA is TGTGCCAGCAGCGGGACAGGAGAAGGAGAGACCCAGTACTTC. The rearrangement links TRBV9 to TRBJ2-5; 7 positions match TRBD1. This CDR3 has 14 amino acids. Germline trimming cut 3 bases from V and 4 bases from J; bases unmatched to any gene: 6. CDR1 SGDLS and CDR2 YYNGEE come from the germline V gene.

The CDR3 loop is CASSLGGGSVVGNEQFF. CDR3 nucleotide sequence: TGTGCCAGCAGCCTAGGGGGCGGGAGTGTAGTCGGGAATGAGCAGTTCTTC. The rearrangement joins TRBV7-2 to TRBJ2-1, with D perhaps TRBD1 or TRBD2 (7 bases each). Germline CDR1 SGHTA, CDR2 FQGNSA. There are 17 residues in the CDR3. Trimming stripped 5 bases from V and 7 bases from J, with 24 bases between.

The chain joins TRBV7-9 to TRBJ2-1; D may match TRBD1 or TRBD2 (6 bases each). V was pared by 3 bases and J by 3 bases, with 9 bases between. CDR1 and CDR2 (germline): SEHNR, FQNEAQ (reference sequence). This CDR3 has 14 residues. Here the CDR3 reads CASSLGGGYNEQFF. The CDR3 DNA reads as TGTGCCAGCAGCTTGGGGGGCGGCTACAATGAGCAGTTCTTC.

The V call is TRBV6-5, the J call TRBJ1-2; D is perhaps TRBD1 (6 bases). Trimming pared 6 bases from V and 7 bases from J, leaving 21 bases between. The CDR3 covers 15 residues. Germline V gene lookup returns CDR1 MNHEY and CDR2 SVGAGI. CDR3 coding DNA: TGTGCCAGCAGCCAAGGGGGGGAAACCCCTCTTGGCTACACCTTC. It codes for CASSQGGETPLGYTF.

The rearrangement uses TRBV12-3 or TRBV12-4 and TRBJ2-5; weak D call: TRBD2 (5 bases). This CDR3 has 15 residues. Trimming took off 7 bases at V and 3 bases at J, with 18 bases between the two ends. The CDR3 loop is CASTSAGLRKETQYF. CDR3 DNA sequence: TGTGCCAGCACGTCCGCGGGTTTGAGGAAAGAGACCCAGTACTTC.